Listed below are T cell receptor beta chains from one sample, sequenced in a study of blood T cell repertoires in COVID-19. TCRdb keeps only in-frame clones here, not all; method: immunoSEQ multiplex PCR. The sample lists roughly 150,000 clones, 75% to 90% occurring once. Sequencing input: peripheral blood. Every receptor here comes from a woman in her seventies with acute or convalescent COVID-19. Each CDR3 is given with its conserved first and last residue. A D gene is named only where the DNA matches it firmly. Size is omitted from some rows. Given values are once, few, many or a class for expanded clones.

D gene: NA; J gene: TRBJ1-1; CDR3 length: 14; clone size: NA; V gene: TRBV4-2; CDR3 DNA: TGTGCCAGCAGCCAAGTCAGGGGCCTTGCTGAAGCTTTCTTT; CDR3 protein: CASSQVRGLAEAFF
D gene: NA; J gene: TRBJ2-1; CDR3 length: 17; clone size: NA; V gene: TRBV3-1/TRBV3-2; CDR3 DNA: TGTGCCAGCAGCCAAGATCTAGCTTGGGACTCCGGTCGTGAGCAGTTCTTC; CDR3 protein: CASSQDLAWDSGREQFF
D gene: NA; J gene: TRBJ1-6; CDR3 length: 15; clone size: NA; V gene: TRBV14; CDR3 DNA: TGTGCCAGCAGCCAAGGCAACGGAGATTCCTCACCCCTCCACTTT; CDR3 protein: CASSQGNGDSSPLHF
D gene: TRBD1; J gene: TRBJ2-3; CDR3 length: 15; clone size: NA; V gene: TRBV19; CDR3 DNA: TGTGCCAGTTTGTCAAGACAGGGGAGCACAGATACGCAGTATTTT; CDR3 protein: CASLSRQGSTDTQYF
D gene: TRBD1; J gene: TRBJ1-5; CDR3 length: 17; clone size: NA; V gene: TRBV30; CDR3 DNA: TGTGCCTGGAGTCGGGACAGGGGTTCTTCAGGCAATCAGCCCCAGCATTTT; CDR3 protein: CAWSRDRGSSGNQPQHF
D gene: TRBD2; J gene: TRBJ2-1; CDR3 length: 14; clone size: NA; V gene: TRBV9; CDR3 DNA: TGTGCCAGCAGCGTAGTGGCGGGGGGTGATGAGCAGTTCTTC; CDR3 protein: CASSVVAGGDEQFF
D gene: NA; J gene: TRBJ2-1; CDR3 length: 13; clone size: NA; V gene: TRBV7-9; CDR3 DNA: TGTGCCAGCAGCGGGAGACTAGGCGATGAGCAGTTCTTC; CDR3 protein: CASSGRLGDEQFF
D gene: NA; J gene: TRBJ1-6; CDR3 length: 16; clone size: few; V gene: TRBV7-9; CDR3 DNA: TGTGCCAGCAGCCCCCGGGGTACTACCTATAATTCACCCCTCCACTTT; CDR3 protein: CASSPRGTTYNSPLHF
D gene: NA; J gene: TRBJ1-6; CDR3 length: 16; clone size: few; V gene: TRBV5-6; CDR3 DNA: TGTGCCAGCAGCTTTGCCGGACAGTTATATAATTCACCCCTCCACTTT; CDR3 protein: CASSFAGQLYNSPLHF
D gene: NA; J gene: TRBJ2-7; CDR3 length: 14; clone size: NA; V gene: TRBV5-6; CDR3 DNA: TGTGCCAGCAGCCCATGGGAGGCCAGGTACGAGCAGTACTTC; CDR3 protein: CASSPWEARYEQYF